These T cell receptor beta chains were read from a single sample in a study of control samples from healthy donors and cancer patients. Produced via immunoSEQ multiplex PCR; TCRdb's table is partial and in-frame only. The sample consists of approximately 150,000 clones, about nine tenths of them appearing once. The sample consisted of blood. The receptor source for this set is a man younger than 45 in good health. The CDR3 runs from the conserved cysteine through the conserved F or W. Each record gives: V gene, J gene, clone size, CDR3 protein. Some rows have no size entry. The others give once, few or many, or a class for an expanded clone.

TRBV7-2	TRBJ2-7	-	CASSFQDRIHEQYF
TRBV5-5	TRBJ1-2	-	CASSSHPGVDYGYTF
TRBV9	TRBJ1-3	once	CASSVLGRDTIYF
TRBV7-9	TRBJ2-7	-	CASSRQGSNYEQYF
TRBV11-2	TRBJ2-7	-	CASSLDSGGWEQYF
TRBV6-5	TRBJ1-5	-	CASSYGASQPQHF
TRBV5-6	TRBJ2-2	-	CASSSWGTSQGLPGELFF
TRBV5-1	TRBJ2-7	-	CASSPGTDEQYF
TRBV7-9	TRBJ1-2	-	CASSRLPPGQVYYYGYTF
TRBV5-4	TRBJ2-7	-	CASSLAARSSYEQYF
TRBV6-5	TRBJ2-1	-	CASSYTSGGALDEQFF
TRBV28	TRBJ1-5	-	CASSVSGQPQHF
TRBV24-1	TRBJ2-3	-	CATSDRGGTDTQYF
TRBV18	TRBJ1-1	-	CASSQVSGDTEAFF
TRBV30	TRBJ1-2	-	CAWTGGGYGYTF
TRBV5-1	TRBJ2-5	-	CASSLFGSGETQYF
TRBV19	TRBJ1-3	-	CASTSSGGGNTIYF